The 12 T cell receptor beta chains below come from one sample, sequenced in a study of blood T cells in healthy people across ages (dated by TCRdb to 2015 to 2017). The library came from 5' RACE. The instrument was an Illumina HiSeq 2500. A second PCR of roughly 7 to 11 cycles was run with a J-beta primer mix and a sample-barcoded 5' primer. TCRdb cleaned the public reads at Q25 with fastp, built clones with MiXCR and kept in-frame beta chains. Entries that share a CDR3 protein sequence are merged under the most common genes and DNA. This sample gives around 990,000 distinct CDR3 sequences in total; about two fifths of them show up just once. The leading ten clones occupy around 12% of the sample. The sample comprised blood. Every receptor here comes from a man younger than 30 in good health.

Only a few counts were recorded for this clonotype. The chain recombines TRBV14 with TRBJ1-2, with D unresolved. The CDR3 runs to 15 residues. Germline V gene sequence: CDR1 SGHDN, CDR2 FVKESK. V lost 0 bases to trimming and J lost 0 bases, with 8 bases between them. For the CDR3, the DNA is TGTGCCAGCAGCCAAGATTTCGTGTCTAACTATGGCTACACCTTC. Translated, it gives CASSQDFVSNYGYTF.

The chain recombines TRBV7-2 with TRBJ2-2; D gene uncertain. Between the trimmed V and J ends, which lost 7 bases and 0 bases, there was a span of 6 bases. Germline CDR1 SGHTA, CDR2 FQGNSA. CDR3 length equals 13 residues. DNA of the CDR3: TGTGCCAGCACCCTAGCGAACACCGGGGAGCTGTTTTTT. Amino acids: CASTLANTGELFF. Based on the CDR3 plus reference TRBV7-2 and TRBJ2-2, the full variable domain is GAGVSQSPSNKVTEKGKDVELRCDPISGHTALYWYRQSLGQGLEFLIYFQGNSAPDKSGLPSDRFSAERTGGSVSTLTIQRTQQEDSAVYLCASTLANTGELFFGEGSRLTVL.

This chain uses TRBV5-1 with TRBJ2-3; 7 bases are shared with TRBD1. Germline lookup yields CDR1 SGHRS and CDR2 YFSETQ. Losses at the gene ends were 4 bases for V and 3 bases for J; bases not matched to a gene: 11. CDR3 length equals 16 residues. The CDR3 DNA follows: TGCGCCAGCAGCACAACCGGGACAGTTGGTACAGATACGCAGTATTTT. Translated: CASSTTGTVGTDTQYF.

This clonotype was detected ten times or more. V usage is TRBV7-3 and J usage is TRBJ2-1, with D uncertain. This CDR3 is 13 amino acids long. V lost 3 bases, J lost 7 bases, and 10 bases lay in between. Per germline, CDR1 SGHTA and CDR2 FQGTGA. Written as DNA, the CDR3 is TGTGCCAGCAGCTTGGGCCAGGCAAATGAGCAGTTCTTC. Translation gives CASSLGQANEQFF.

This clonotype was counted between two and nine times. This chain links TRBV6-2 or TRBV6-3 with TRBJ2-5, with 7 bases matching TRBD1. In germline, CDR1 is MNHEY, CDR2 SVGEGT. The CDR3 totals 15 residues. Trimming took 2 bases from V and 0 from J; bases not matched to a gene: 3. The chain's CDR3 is CASSYRDRNQETQYF. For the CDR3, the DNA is TGTGCCAGCAGTTACCGGGACAGAAACCAAGAGACCCAGTACTTC.

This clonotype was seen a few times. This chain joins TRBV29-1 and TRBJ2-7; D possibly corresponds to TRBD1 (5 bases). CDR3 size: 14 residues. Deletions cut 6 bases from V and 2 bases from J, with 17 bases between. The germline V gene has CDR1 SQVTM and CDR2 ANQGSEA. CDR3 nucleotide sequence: TGCAGCGTACTCGACAGAGAGGCTGCCTACGAGCAGTACTTC. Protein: CSVLDREAAYEQYF.

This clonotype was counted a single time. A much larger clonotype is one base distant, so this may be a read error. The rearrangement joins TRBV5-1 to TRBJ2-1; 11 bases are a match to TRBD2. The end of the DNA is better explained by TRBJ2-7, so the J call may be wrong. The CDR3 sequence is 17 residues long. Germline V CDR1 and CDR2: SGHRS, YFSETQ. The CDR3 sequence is CASSLGLAGGRYNEQYF. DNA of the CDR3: TGCGCCAGCAGCCTAGGTCTAGCGGGGGGACGATACAATGAGCAGTACTTC.

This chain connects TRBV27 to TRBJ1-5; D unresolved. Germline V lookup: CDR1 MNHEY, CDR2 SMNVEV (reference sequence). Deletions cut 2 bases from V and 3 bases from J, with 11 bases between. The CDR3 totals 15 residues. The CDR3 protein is CASSLVSLPNQPQHF. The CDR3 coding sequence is TGTGCCAGCAGTTTAGTCAGCTTGCCCAATCAGCCCCAGCATTTT.

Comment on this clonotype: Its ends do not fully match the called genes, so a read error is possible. This chain's CDR3 is CASSARVAQPQHF. Written as DNA, the CDR3 is TGTGCCAGCAGTGCTCGGGTAGCCCAGCCACAGCATTTT. V gene TRBV6-2 or TRBV6-3 combines with J gene TRBJ1-5; D is ambiguous. The germline gives CDR1 MNHEY, CDR2 SVGEGT. This CDR3 has 13 amino acids.

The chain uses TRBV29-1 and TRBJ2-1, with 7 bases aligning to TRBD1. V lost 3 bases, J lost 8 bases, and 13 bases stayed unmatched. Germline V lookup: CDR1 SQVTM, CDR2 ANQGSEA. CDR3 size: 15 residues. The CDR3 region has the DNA TGCAGCGTTGAGGGGGTTGGACAGGTAGTTTATGAGCAGTTCTTC. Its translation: CSVEGVGQVVYEQFF.

The CDR3 loop is CSVAGRGVTEAFF. The CDR3 region has the DNA TGCAGCGTTGCAGGCAGGGGAGTGACTGAAGCTTTCTTT. The rearrangement links TRBV29-1 to TRBJ1-1, with a possible D match to TRBD1 (6 bases). V shed 4 bases and J shed 5 bases, with 14 bases lying between them. Germline CDR1 and CDR2: SQVTM and ANQGSEA. The length of the CDR3 is 13 residues.

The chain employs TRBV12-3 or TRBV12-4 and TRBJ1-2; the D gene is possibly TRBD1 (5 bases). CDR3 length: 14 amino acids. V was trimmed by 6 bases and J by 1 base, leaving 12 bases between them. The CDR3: CASRFSGLNYGYTF. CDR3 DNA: TGTGCCAGCAGGTTCTCGGGGCTTAACTATGGCTACACCTTC.